This T cell receptor (beta chain) is drawn from a study of spatial heterogeneity in lung cancer. Regarding the study as a whole: Detection of ubiquitous tumor TCRs in blood was higher at resection than follow-up.

Time point: sample taken at primary tumor resection. Tumor, nontumor lung or frozen PBMC supplied whole RNA, sequenced without sorting. To note about this clonotype: Its antigen is unidentified. A read error may produce the germline difference seen at one junction end.

Looked up from germline, CDR1 is LGHDT and CDR2 is YNNKEL (reference sequence). The CDR3 loop spans 14 amino acids. TCRdb passed the 5' RACE reads through MiXCR, listing each CDR3 protein once. The sample comprises roughly 79,000 distinct CDR3 sequences, 10% to 15% of which are singletons, and roughly 4.5% rests with the top ten. The V and J genes are TRBV3-1 and TRBJ2-7, with a tentative D call TRBD1 (6 bases). This sequence was found in a male donor with early-stage non-small cell lung cancer. The sample was PBMCs, taken at surgery. The CDR3 is CVSSHTTGSYEQYF. CDR3 nucleotide sequence: TGTGTCAGCAGCCATACGACAGGCTCCTACGAGCAGTACTTC.